This TCR beta chain came from a study of shared clonotypes between healthy human individuals. Study summary: Three plates each covered CD4 naive and memory; CD8 naive two, CD8 memory one. Overall study results and limits: Among the subsets, naive ones generally showed larger estimated richness than memory ones. Clonotype sharing across several donors was observed for about 5.5% of naive CD4 clonotypes.

Points on this clone: Its specificity is unknown.

At the deep level, the assay was run. Generated by immunoSEQ multiplex PCR, the TCRdb table keeps only in-frame clones and is missing some. Here the sample spans roughly 2.1 million clones, 85% to 95% being singletons. CD8 cells regarded as naive lacked CD45RO, were positively chosen for CCR7, and omitted terminally differentiated effector memory CD45RA+ cells. Germline V gene sequence: CDR1 MNHEY, CDR2 SMNVEV (reference sequence). The CDR3 contains 15 residues. Trimming cost V 6 bases and J 5 bases; bases outside gene matches: 8. Material: naive CD8+ T cells from PBMCs. This TCR came from a man younger than 35 in good health. Some clones in this sample may be carry-over from other donors' samples. V and J are TRBV27 and TRBJ2-7, with 12 bases matching TRBD1. CDR3 protein: CASRLIGTGGDEQYF. As DNA, the CDR3 is TGTGCCAGCAGGCTTATCGGGACAGGGGGCGACGAGCAGTACTTC.